A selection of T cell receptor beta chains follows, all from one sample in a study of T cell responses to AZD1222 COVID-19 vaccine. Profiling relied on immunoSEQ multiplex PCR, and the TCRdb table lists in-frame clones only, not all of them. The profile shows 100,000 to 150,000 clones, 80% to 90% of them singletons. The starting material was peripheral blood, obtained 28 days after the second AZD1222 dose. These receptors were collected from an adult who received the AZD1222 COVID-19 vaccine. CDR3s include the opening cysteine and the closing phenylalanine or tryptophan. D genes are given only for firm matches. Expanded clones get a size class; other rows say once, few or many, or leave the size out.

clone size,V gene,CDR3 length,J gene,D gene,CDR3 DNA,CDR3 protein
-,TRBV5-1,15,TRBJ2-1,TRBD2,TGCGCCAGCAGCTTATCAGCGGGAACTTACAATGAGCAGTTCTTC,CASSLSAGTYNEQFF
-,TRBV6-1,16,TRBJ2-4,-,TGTGCCAGCAGTGAACTGGGGGGGCTAGCCAAAAACATTCAGTACTTC,CASSELGGLAKNIQYF
-,TRBV6-5,15,TRBJ2-7,TRBD1,TGTGCCAGCAGTTACGACCGACAGGGTGGTTACGCGCAGTACTTC,CASSYDRQGGYAQYF
-,TRBV11-3,18,TRBJ2-1,TRBD2,TGTGCCAGCAGCTTAGATCTACTAGCGGGTTCCTTTTCCCATGAGCAGTTCTTC,CASSLDLLAGSFSHEQFF
-,TRBV5-5,15,TRBJ2-5,-,TGTGCCAGCAGCCCTGGACAGAGTAATTTTGGGACCCAGTACTTC,CASSPGQSNFGTQYF
few,TRBV28,11,TRBJ1-3,-,TGTGCCAGCTCAGCGGGGGACACCATATATTTT,CASSAGDTIYF
-,TRBV11-2,13,TRBJ2-1,-,TGTGCCAGCAGGGACAGCTCGAAGGGTGAGCAGTTCTTC,CASRDSSKGEQFF
-,TRBV5-1,16,TRBJ2-2,TRBD1,TGCGCCAGCATCGCGACCACAGGGGTGGACACCGGGGAGCTGTTTTTT,CASIATTGVDTGELFF
few,TRBV3-1/TRBV3-2,12,TRBJ1-6,-,TGTGCCAGCAGTCTAAGGGAATCACCCCTCCACTTT,CASSLRESPLHF
few,TRBV7-3,13,TRBJ2-2,-,TGTGCCAGCAGCTTAAATATCGCCGGGGAGCTGTTTTTT,CASSLNIAGELFF
-,TRBV11-3,16,TRBJ2-1,TRBD1,TGTGCCAGCAGCCGAAGGGGACAGGGCGTCTACAATGAGCAGTTCTTC,CASSRRGQGVYNEQFF
-,TRBV7-9,12,TRBJ1-2,TRBD1,TGTGCCAGCAGCACCGGACAGGCCTTAAAACTCTTC,CASSTGQALKLF
-,TRBV11-3,15,TRBJ2-5,TRBD2,TGTGCCAGCAGTATTAGCGGGACCCCCCCGGAGACCCAGTACTTC,CASSISGTPPETQYF
-,TRBV4-3,15,TRBJ1-2,-,TGCGCCAGCAGCCAAGAAACCGGGGGCAACTATGGCTACACCTTC,CASSQETGGNYGYTF
-,TRBV12-5,16,TRBJ2-7,-,TGTGCTAGTGGTTTTATGGAGATCCCTCGGAGGTACGAGCAGTACTTC,CASGFMEIPRRYEQYF